The present T cell receptor (beta chain) was sequenced within a study of blood T cell repertoires in COVID-19. Across the study: T cells, B-cell-depleted T cells, or PBMCs supplied cDNA or gDNA.

No more than 2 weeks before study entry, exposed participants had met a case of COVID-19. In the study's own analysis: Amplification of reference gene primers provided the estimated nucleated cell counts. Clones were sequenced by immunoSEQ multiplex PCR, and TCRdb holds only the in-frame ones, with some missing. That table furnishes V, J and clone size, whereas the DNA furnished D and trimming. The table has 200,000 to 250,000 clones, 88% seen once; the top ten hold around 3.6%. A note on this clone: One end of the junction varies from germline; a read error may be responsible.

The CDR3 is made up of 13 amino acids. Germline V gene data show CDR1 as MDHEN and CDR2 as SYDVKM. The receptor's source is a woman between 25 and 40 years old who had been exposed to COVID-19. The chain combines TRBV28 with TRBJ1-1, with D tentatively TRBD1 (6 bases). Input material: PBMCs or T cells enriched from blood (not recorded which). CDR3 loop: CASSRQVKTEAFF. As DNA, the CDR3 is TGTGCCAGCAGTCGACAGGTGAAGACTGAAGCTTTCTTT.